This is a list of T cell receptor beta chains from one sample in a study of human T cells and chemical hapten exposure. MiXCR was run by TCRdb on the reads, yielding one entry per CDR3 protein. The table records 120,000 or so distinct CDR3 sequences, about 7.7% of them present only once. Sequencing was carried out using whole blood. The receptors stem from a human donor in good health. Some clones in this sample may be carry-over from other donors' samples. CDR3s include the opening cysteine and the closing phenylalanine or tryptophan. A D gene is named only where the DNA matches it firmly. A clone size is listed for some rows: how often the clone was seen (once, few, many), or a class if it is expanded.

V	size	J	D	DNA	CDR3
TRBV7-6	many	TRBJ1-3	.	TGTGCCAGCAGCGCCACAGCGGGCCGTTCCTCTGGAAACACCATATATTTT	CASSATAGRSSGNTIYF
TRBV6-2/TRBV6-3	few	TRBJ2-1	.	TGTGCCAGCAGTTACTCGACGGCGGGGTCCTACAATGAGCAGTTCTTC	CASSYSTAGSYNEQFF
TRBV9	many	TRBJ2-3	.	TGTGCCAGCAGCGTAGTGTCAGGCACAGATACGCAGTATTTT	CASSVVSGTDTQYF
TRBV20-1	few	TRBJ2-2	TRBD2	TGCAGTGCTAGGTCCGGGACTAGCGGGAGGCCGATGGGCACCGGGGAGCTGTTTTTT	CSARSGTSGRPMGTGELFF
TRBV6-2/TRBV6-3	many	TRBJ1-2	.	TGTGCCAGCAGTTACCCAGGGTTTACCTATGGCTACACCTTC	CASSYPGFTYGYTF
TRBV6-1	many	TRBJ2-7	TRBD2	TGTGCCAGCCGCCCCGGGCAGCTAGCGGGGTACTACGAGCAGTACTTC	CASRPGQLAGYYEQYF
TRBV7-9	few	TRBJ2-6	TRBD2	TGTGCCAGCAGCTCCTATCGCGCTAGCGGGAGAGGCCCCTCTGGGGCCAACGTCCTGACTTTC	CASSSYRASGRGPSGANVLTF
TRBV20-1	many	TRBJ2-2	.	TGCAGTGCTAGAGATCGGCAGTCCACCGGGGAGCTGTTTTTT	CSARDRQSTGELFF
TRBV4-2	.	TRBJ2-6	.	TGTGCCAGCAGCCAAGATCAGGCGAACTCTGGGGCCAACGTCCTGACTTTC	CASSQDQANSGANVLTF
TRBV7-6	few	TRBJ2-2	TRBD2	TGTGCCAGCAGCGGACGGACTAGCGGGGGAACCGGGGAGCTGTTTTTT	CASSGRTSGGTGELFF
TRBV5-5	.	TRBJ2-3	.	TGTGCCAGCAGCTTGGGGACTGTCAGAGATACGCAGTATTTT	CASSLGTVRDTQYF
TRBV5-1	.	TRBJ2-3	.	TGCGCCAGCAGCTTTGGGGTAGGAGTGTCTAGCACAGATACGCAGTATTTT	CASSFGVGVSSTDTQYF
TRBV12-3/TRBV12-4	.	TRBJ2-2	.	TGTGCCAGCAGTTTGGGGAGCACCGGGGAGCTGTTTTTT	CASSLGSTGELFF
TRBV20-1	many	TRBJ1-1	.	TGCAGTGCTAGAGGGGGGGTGGTTACTGAAGCTTTCTTT	CSARGGVVTEAFF
TRBV7-9	.	TRBJ2-7	TRBD1	TGTGCCAGCAGCTTAGCGGGACAGGGGCCATACGAGCAGTACTTC	CASSLAGQGPYEQYF
TRBV6-1	few	TRBJ2-1	.	TGTGCCAGCACATATGGCTTAACGGGCAATGAGCAGTTCTTC	CASTYGLTGNEQFF